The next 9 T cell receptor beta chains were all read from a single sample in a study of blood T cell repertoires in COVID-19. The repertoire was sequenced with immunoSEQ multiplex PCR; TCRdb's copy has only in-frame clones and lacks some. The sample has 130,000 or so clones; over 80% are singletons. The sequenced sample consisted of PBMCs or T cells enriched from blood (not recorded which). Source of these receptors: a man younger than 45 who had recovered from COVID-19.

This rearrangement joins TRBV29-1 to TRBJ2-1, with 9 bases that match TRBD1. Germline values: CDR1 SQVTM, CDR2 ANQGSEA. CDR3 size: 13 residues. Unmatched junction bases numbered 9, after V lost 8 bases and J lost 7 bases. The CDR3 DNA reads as TGCAGCCTTAGAAAACAGGGGGCTAATGAGCAGTTCTTC. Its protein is CSLRKQGANEQFF.

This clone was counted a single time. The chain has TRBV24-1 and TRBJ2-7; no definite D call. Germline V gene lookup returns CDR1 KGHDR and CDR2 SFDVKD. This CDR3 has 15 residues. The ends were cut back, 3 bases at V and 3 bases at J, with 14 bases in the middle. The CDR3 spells CATSDDDNCYYEQYV. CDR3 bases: TGTGCCACCAGTGATGACGACAATTGCTACTACGAGCAGTACGTC.

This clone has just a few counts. The CDR3 DNA is TGTGCCAGTAAAGGGGAAAATGAAAAACTGTTTTTT. Amino acids: CASKGENEKLFF. The V gene is TRBV19, the J gene TRBJ1-4, with D possibly TRBD1 on 5 matching bases. Trimming left V 7 bases short and J 5 bases short, with 8 bases between. This CDR3 is 12 amino acids long. CDR1 and CDR2 (germline): LNHDA, SQIVND (reference sequence).

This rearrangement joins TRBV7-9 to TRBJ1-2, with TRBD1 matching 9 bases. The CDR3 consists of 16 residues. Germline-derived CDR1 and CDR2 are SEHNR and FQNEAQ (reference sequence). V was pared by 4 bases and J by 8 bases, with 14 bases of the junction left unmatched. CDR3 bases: TGTGCCAGCAGCTCCCAGGACAGGGGCTCCTTCAGGGGCTACACCTTC. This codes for CASSSQDRGSFRGYTF.

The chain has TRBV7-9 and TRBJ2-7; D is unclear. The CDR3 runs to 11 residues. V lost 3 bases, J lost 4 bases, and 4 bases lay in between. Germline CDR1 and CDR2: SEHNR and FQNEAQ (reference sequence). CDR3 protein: CASSFSYEQYF. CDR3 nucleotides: TGTGCCAGCAGCTTCTCGTACGAGCAGTACTTC.

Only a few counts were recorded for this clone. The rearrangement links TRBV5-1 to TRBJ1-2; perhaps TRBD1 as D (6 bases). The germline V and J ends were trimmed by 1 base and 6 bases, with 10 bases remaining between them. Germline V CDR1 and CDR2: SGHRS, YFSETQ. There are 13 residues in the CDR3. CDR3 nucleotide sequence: TGCGCCAGCAGCTTGCGGACAGACCATGGCTACACCTTC. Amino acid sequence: CASSLRTDHGYTF.

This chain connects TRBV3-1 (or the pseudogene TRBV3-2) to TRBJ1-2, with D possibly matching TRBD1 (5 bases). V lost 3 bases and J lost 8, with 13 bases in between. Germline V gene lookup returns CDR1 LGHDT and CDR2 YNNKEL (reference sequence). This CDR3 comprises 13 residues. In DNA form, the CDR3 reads TGTGCCAGCAGCCAGGTAGGGGATAGGGGCTACACCTTC. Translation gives CASSQVGDRGYTF.

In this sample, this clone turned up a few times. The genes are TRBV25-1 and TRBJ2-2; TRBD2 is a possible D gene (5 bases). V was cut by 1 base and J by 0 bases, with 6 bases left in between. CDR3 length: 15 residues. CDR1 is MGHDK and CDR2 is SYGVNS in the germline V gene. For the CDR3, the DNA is TGTGCCAGCAGTGAATGGGGAGCGAACACCGGGGAGCTGTTTTTT. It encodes CASSEWGANTGELFF.

The CDR3 region has the DNA TGTGCCACCAGGGGAAGGGGGGGAAACACTGAAGCTTTCTTT. Its protein product is CATRGRGGNTEAFF. The chain has TRBV15 and TRBJ1-1, with a weak D call TRBD1 (6 bases). This CDR3 contains 14 residues. Germline CDR1 is LNHNV and CDR2 is YYDKDF (reference sequence). The ends were cut back, 6 bases at V and 2 bases at J, with 13 bases in the middle.